The present TCR beta chain was sequenced within a study of beta chain features in type 1 diabetes. The CDR3 consists of 17 residues. Trimming removed 4 bases from V and 2 bases from J; junction bases left unmatched: 4. Germline-derived CDR1 and CDR2 are LGHNA and YNFKEQ. Every isolated RNA sample was fully reverse transcribed, so sequencing captured expressed TCRB transcripts. This table comes from immunoSEQ multiplex PCR, and its TCRdb copy is limited to in-frame clones, with some not included. The table has about 150,000 clones, about 7.3% seen once. This clone was recorded a few times. The sample was central memory CD4+ T cells from blood. The clonotype was recovered from a man younger than 35 in good health. The rearrangement joins TRBV4-2 to TRBJ2-3; 15 nucleotides align to TRBD2. The CDR3 bases are TGTGCCAGCAGCCCCGGACTAGCGGGGGGGAACACAGATACGCAGTATTTT. Its translation: CASSPGLAGGNTDTQYF.